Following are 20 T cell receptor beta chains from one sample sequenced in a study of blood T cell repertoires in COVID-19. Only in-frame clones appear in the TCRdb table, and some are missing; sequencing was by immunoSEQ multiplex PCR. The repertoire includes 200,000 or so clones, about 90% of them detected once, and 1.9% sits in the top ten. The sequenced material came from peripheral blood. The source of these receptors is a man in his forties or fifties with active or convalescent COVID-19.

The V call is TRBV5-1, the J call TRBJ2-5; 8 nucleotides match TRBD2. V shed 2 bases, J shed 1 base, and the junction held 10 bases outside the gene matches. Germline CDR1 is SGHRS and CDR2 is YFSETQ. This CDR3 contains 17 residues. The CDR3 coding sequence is TGCGCCAGCAGCTTCGGGACTAGTGATTTTGGCCAAGAGACCCAGTACTTC. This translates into CASSFGTSDFGQETQYF.

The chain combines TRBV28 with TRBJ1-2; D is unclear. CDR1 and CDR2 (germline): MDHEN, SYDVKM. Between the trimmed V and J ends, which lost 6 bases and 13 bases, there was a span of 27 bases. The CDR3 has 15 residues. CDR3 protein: CASRYTSGGGRGLTF. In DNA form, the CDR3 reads TGTGCCAGCAGATATACCTCGGGCGGAGGTAGAGGTCTCACCTTC.

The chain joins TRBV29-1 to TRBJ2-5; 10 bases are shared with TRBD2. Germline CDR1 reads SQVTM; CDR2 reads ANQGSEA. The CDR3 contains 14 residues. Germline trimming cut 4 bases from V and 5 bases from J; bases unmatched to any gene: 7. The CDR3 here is CSVALAGVVETQYF. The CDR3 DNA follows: TGCAGCGTTGCCCTAGCGGGAGTGGTGGAGACCCAGTACTTC.

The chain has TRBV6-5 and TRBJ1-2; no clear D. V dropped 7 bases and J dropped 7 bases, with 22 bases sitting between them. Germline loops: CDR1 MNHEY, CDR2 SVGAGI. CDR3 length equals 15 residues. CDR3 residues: CASTPSTGSLGGYTF. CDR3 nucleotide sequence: TGTGCCAGCACCCCATCAACCGGTAGCTTGGGTGGCTACACCTTC.

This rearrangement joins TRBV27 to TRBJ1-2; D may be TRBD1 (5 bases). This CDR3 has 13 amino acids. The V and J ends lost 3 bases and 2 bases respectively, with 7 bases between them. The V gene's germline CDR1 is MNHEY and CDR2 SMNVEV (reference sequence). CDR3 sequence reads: CASSFDRNYGYTF. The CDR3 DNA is TGTGCCAGCAGTTTTGACAGAAACTATGGCTACACCTTC.

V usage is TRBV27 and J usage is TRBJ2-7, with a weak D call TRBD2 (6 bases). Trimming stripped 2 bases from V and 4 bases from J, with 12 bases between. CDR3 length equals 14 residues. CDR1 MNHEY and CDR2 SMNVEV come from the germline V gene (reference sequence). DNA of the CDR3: TGTGCCAGCAGTTTAGGAGTAGCGGTTTACGAGCAGTACTTC. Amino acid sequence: CASSLGVAVYEQYF.

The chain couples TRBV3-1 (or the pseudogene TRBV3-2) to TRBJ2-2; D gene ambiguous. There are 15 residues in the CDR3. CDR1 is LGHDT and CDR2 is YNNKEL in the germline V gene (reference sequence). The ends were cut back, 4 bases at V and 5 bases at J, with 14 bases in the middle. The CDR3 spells CASSLRDKPTGELFF. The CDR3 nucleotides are TGTGCCAGCAGCCTGAGAGACAAGCCTACCGGGGAGCTGTTTTTT.

CDR3 sequence: CASSRPGTATEAFF. CDR3 bases: TGTGCCAGCAGTAGACCCGGGACAGCGACTGAAGCTTTCTTT. The chain employs TRBV27 and TRBJ1-1; 7 bases align to TRBD1. After removal of 5 bases from V and 5 bases from J, the junction contained 8 bases not matched to a gene. The CDR3 runs 14 residues. Germline CDR1 and CDR2: MNHEY and SMNVEV (reference sequence).

CDR3 sequence (DNA): TGTGCCAGCAGTTACTCGCCTCAGGAAAGATACGAGCAGTACTTC. Translated, it gives CASSYSPQERYEQYF. The rearrangement uses TRBV6-6 and TRBJ2-7; no reliable D call. V lost 0 bases and J 4 bases, leaving 13 bases between the germline ends. The germline V gene encodes CDR1 MNHNY and CDR2 SVGAGI (reference sequence). CDR3 length: 15 residues.

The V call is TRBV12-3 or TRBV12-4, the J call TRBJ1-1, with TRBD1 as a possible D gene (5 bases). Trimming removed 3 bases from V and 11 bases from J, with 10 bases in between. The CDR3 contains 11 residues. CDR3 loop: CASSLGQHAFF. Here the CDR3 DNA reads TGTGCCAGCAGTTTGGGGCAGCATGCTTTCTTT.

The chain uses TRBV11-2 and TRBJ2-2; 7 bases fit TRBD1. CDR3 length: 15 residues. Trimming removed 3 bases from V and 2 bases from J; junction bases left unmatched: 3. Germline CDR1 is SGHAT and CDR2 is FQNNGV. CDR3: CASSFGTANTGELFF. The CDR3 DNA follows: TGTGCCAGCAGCTTCGGGACAGCTAACACCGGGGAGCTGTTTTTT.

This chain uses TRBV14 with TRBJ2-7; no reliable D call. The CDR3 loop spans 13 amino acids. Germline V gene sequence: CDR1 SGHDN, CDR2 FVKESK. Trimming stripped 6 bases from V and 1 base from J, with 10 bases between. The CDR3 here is CASRRSGSYEQYF. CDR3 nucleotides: TGTGCCAGCAGGCGATCAGGATCCTACGAGCAGTACTTC. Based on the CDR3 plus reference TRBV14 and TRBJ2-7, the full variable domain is EAGVTQFPSHSVIEKGQTVTLRCDPISGHDNLYWYRRVMGKEIKFLLHFVKESKQDESGMPNNRFLAERTGGTYSTLKVQPAELEDSGVYFCASRRSGSYEQYFGPGTRLTVT.

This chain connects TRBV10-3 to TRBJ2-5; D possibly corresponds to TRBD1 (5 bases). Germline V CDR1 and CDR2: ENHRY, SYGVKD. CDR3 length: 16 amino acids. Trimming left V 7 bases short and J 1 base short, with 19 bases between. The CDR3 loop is CAITQGAGGLQETQYF. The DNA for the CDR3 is TGTGCCATCACCCAAGGGGCAGGCGGTCTCCAAGAGACCCAGTACTTC.

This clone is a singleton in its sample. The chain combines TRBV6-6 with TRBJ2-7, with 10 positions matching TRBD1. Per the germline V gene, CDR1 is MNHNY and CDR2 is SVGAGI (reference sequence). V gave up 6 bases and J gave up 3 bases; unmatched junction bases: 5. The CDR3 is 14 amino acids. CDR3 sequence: CASRSTGGGYEQYF. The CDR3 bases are TGTGCCAGCAGATCGACAGGGGGCGGCTACGAGCAGTACTTC.

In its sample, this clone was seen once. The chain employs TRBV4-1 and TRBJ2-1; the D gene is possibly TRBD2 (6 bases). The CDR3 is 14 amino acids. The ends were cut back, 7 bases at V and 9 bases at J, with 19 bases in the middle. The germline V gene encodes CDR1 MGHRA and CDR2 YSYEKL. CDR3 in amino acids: CASTLILEGSEQFF. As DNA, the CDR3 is TGCGCCAGCACCCTAATACTGGAGGGGAGTGAGCAGTTCTTC.

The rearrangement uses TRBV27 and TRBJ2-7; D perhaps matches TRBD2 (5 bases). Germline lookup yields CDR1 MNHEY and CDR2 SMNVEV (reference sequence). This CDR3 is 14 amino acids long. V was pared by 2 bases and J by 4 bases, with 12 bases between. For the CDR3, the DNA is TGTGCCAGCAGTTTACAAGCGGCAGGATACGAGCAGTACTTC. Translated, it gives CASSLQAAGYEQYF.

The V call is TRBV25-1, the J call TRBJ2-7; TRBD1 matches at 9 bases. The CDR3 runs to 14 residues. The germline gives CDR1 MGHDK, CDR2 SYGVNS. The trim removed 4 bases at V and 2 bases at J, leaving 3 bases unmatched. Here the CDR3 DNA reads TGTGCCAGCAGTGTGGGACAGGGCGCCTACGAGCAGTACTTC. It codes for CASSVGQGAYEQYF.

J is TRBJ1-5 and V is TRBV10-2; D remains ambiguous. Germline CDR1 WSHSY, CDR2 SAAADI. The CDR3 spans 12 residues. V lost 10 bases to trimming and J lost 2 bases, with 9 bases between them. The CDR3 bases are TGCGCCACGGGTATTGGCAATCAGCCCCAGCATTTT. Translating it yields CATGIGNQPQHF.

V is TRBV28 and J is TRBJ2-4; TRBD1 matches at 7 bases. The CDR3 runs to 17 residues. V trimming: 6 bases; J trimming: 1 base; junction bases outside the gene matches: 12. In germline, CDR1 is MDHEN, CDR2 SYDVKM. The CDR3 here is CASSLTTGFMAKNIQYF. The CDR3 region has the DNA TGTGCCAGCAGCCTTACGACAGGGTTTATGGCCAAAAACATTCAGTACTTC.

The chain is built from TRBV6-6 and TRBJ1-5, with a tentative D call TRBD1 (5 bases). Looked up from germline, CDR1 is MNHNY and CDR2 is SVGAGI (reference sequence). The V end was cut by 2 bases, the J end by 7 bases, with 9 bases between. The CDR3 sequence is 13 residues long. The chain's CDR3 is CASSYDRGQPQHF. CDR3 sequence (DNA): TGTGCCAGCAGTTACGACAGAGGACAGCCCCAGCATTTT.